This T cell receptor beta chain was captured by sequencing in a study of blood T cell repertoires in COVID-19. Across the whole study: Samples taken during acute and convalescent COVID-19 were collected in the United States, Italy and Spain. Sample material is recorded as cDNA or gDNA derived from T cells, B-cell-depleted T cells, or PBMCs.

As handled by the study authors: Reference gene primers were amplified, and this amplification served to estimate nucleated cell counts. Only in-frame clones appear in the TCRdb table, and some are missing; sequencing was by immunoSEQ multiplex PCR. That table furnishes V, J and clone size, whereas the DNA furnished D and trimming. The sample consists of approximately 50,000 clones, 70% to 85% of them appearing once. This CDR3 region has 15 residues. With 4 bases clipped from V and 5 bases from J, the junction kept 6 bases outside the gene matches. CDR1 and CDR2 (germline): LGHNA, YSLEER. The clonotype was recovered from a man in his 70s with acute or convalescent COVID-19. V usage is TRBV4-3 and J usage is TRBJ2-3; 10 positions match TRBD1. Sequencing used peripheral blood. The CDR3: CASSLTWTGGDTQYF. DNA of the CDR3: TGCGCCAGCAGCCTGACCTGGACAGGGGGAGATACGCAGTATTTT.